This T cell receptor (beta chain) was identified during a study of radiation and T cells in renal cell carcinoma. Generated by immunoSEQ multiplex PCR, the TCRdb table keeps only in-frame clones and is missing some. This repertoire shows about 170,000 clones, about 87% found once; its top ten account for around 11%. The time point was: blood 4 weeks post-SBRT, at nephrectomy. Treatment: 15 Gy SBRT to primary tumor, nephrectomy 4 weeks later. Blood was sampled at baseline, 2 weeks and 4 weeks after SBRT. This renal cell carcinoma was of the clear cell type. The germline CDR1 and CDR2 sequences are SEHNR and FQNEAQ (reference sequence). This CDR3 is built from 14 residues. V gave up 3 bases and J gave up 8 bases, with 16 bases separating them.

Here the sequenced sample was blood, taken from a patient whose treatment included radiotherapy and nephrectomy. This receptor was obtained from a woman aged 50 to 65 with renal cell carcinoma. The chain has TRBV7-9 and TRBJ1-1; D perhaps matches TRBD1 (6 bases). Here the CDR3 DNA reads TGTGCCAGCAGCTTCTTGGAGAAGGACAGCGAAGCTTTCTTT. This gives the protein CASSFLEKDSEAFF.